This TCR beta chain comes out of a study of graft-versus-host responses after intestinal transplantation. Across the whole study: Tacrolimus and steroids were given for about 3 years to all recipients after anti-thymocyte globulin induction.

Per germline, CDR1 LNHNV and CDR2 YYDKDF (reference sequence). The V and J ends lost 4 bases and 10 bases, in that order; junction bases with no gene match: 7. This CDR3 is built from 13 residues. Broader study findings: GvH clones occurred in recipient marrow; some first appeared in ileum or blood. The presence of high graft-versus-host to host-versus-graft clonal ratios in allografts characterized patients with graft-donor T cell macrochimerism.

Worth noting for this clone: Its antigen is not identified.

Sequencing was performed with immunoSEQ multiplex PCR; in TCRdb, only in-frame clones are kept and a portion is missing. The table lists some 77,000 clones, 80% to 95% of them singletons. This TCR was recovered from a human patient who received an intestinal transplant, so some T cells may come from the graft donor. The rearrangement links TRBV15 to TRBJ2-1; 7 nucleotides match TRBD1. This sample comprised PBMCs, obtained 98 days after intestinal transplantation. CDR3 sequence: CATSIIPDREQFF. Here the CDR3 DNA reads TGTGCCACCAGCATTATCCCGGACAGGGAGCAGTTCTTC.